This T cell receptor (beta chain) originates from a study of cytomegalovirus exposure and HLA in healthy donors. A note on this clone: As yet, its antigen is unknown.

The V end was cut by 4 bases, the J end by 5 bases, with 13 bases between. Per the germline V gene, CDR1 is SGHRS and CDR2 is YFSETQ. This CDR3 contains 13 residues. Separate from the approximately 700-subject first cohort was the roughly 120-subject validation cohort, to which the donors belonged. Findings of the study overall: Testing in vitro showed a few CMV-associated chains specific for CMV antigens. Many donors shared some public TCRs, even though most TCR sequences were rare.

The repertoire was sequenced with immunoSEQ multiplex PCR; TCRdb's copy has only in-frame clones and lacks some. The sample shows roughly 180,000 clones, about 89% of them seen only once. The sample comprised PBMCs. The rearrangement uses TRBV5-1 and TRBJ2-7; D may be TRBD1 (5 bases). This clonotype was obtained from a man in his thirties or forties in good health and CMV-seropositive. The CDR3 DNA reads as TGCGCCAGCAGCCCAGAGAAGGGGAACGAGCAGTACTTC. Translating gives CASSPEKGNEQYF.